This entry is about one TCR beta chain. These data belong to a study of blood T cell repertoires in COVID-19. As processed by the authors: Reference gene primer amplification gave nucleated cell count estimates. The protocol was immunoSEQ multiplex PCR, while the TCRdb copy is restricted to in-frame clones and leaves out a portion. V and J calls and clone size are copied from that table; D and trimming were computed from the DNA. This table holds 400,000 or so clones, 70% to 90% found once. V lost 3 bases and J lost 10; bases outside the gene matches: 8. The CDR3 loop spans 15 amino acids. Germline CDR1 reads KGHSH; CDR2 reads LQKENI. Each participant's cohort was designated according to participant-reported clinical history.

The specimen sequenced was PBMCs or T cells enriched from blood (not recorded which). The receptor was isolated from a man aged 35 to 55 in a cohort exposed to, infected with or recovered from COVID-19 (not recorded which). The chain combines TRBV18 with TRBJ1-6, with 8 bases matching TRBD1. CDR3 in DNA: TGTGCCAGCTCACCTGGACAGGGATTATCGTCACCCCTCCACTTT. Its translation: CASSPGQGLSSPLHF.